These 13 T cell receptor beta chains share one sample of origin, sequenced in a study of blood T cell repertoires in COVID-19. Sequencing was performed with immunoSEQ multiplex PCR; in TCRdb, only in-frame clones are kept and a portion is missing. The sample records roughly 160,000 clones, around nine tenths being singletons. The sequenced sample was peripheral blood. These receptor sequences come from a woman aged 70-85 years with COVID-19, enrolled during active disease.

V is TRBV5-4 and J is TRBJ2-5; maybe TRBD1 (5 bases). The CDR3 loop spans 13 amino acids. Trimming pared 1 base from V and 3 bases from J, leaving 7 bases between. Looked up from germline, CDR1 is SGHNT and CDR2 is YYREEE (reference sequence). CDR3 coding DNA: TGTGCCAGCAGCTTGAAGGGGAAAGAGACCCAGTACTTC. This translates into CASSLKGKETQYF.

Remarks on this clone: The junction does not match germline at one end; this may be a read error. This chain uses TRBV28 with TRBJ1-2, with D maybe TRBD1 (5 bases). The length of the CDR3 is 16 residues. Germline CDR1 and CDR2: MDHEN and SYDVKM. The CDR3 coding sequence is TGTGCCAGCAGTTCCAACATCGGAAGGGGAAAAGATGGCTACACTTTC. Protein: CASSSNIGRGKDGYTF.

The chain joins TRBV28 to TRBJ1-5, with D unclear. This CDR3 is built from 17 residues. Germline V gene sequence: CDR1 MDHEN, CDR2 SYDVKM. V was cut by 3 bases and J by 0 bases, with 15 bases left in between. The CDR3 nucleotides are TGTGCCAGCAGTTTGGACTACAGAAGCCTTAGCAATCAGCCCCAGCATTTT. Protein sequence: CASSLDYRSLSNQPQHF.

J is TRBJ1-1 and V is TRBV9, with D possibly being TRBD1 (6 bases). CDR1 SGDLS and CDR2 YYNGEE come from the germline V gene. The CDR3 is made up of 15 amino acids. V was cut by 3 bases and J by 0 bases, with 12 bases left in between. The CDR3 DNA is TGTGCCAGCAGCGGACTGGGACAAGTGAACACTGAAGCTTTCTTT. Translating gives CASSGLGQVNTEAFF.

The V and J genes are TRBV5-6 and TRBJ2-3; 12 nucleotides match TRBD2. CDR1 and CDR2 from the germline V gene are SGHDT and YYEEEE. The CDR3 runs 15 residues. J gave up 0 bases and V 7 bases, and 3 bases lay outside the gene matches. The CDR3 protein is CASGLAGRSTDTQYF. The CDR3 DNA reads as TGTGCCAGCGGACTAGCGGGACGAAGCACAGATACGCAGTATTTT.

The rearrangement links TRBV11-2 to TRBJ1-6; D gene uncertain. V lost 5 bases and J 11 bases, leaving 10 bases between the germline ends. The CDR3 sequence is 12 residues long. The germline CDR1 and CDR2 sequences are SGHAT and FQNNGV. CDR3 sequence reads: CASSLSVPPLHF. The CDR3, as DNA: TGTGCCAGCAGCCTTTCGGTCCCACCCCTCCACTTT.

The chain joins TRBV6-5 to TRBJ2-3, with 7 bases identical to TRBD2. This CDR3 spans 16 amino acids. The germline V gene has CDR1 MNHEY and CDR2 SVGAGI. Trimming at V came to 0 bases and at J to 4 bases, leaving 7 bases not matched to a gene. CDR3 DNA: TGTGCCAGCAGTTACTCGATTCGGGGGGTCCCAGATACGCAGTATTTT. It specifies CASSYSIRGVPDTQYF.

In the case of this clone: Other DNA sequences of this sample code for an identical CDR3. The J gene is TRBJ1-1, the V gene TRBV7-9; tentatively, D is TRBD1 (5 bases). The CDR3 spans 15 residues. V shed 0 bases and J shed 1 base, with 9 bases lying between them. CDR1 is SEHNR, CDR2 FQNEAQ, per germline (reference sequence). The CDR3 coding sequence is TGTGCCAGCAGCTTAGCGGCCAGGGCGAACACTGAAGCTTTCTTT. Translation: CASSLAARANTEAFF.

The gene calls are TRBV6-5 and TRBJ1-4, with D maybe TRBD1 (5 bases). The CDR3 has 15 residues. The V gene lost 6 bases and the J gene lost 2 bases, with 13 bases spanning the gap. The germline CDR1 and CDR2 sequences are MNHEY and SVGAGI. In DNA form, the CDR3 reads TGTGCCAGCAGGGTCTGGGGGGTTACTAATGAAAAACTGTTTTTT. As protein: CASRVWGVTNEKLFF.

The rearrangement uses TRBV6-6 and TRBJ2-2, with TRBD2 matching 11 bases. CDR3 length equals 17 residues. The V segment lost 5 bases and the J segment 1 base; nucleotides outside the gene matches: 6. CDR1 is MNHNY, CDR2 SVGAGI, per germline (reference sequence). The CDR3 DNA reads TGTGCCAGCAGTCCCCGACTAGCGGGGTTGAACACCGGGGAGCTGTTTTTT. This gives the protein CASSPRLAGLNTGELFF.

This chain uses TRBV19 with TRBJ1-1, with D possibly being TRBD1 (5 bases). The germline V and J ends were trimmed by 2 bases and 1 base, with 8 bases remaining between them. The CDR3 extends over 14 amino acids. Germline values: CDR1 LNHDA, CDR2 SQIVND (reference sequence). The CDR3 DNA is TGTGCCAGTAGTATATGGGGGGAGAACACTGAAGCTTTCTTT. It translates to CASSIWGENTEAFF. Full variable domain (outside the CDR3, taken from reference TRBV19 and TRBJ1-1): DGGITQSPKYLFRKEGQNVTLSCEQNLNHDAMYWYRQDPGQGLRLIYYSQIVNDFQKGDIAEGYSVSREKKESFPLTVTSAQKNPTAFYLCASSIWGENTEAFFGQGTRLTVV.

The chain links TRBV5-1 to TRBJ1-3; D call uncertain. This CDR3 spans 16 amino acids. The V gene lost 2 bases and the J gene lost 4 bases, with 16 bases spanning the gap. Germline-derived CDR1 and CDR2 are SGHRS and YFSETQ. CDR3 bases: TGCGCCAGCAGCTTCGAGGGCGCTCGAACAGGAAACACCATATATTTT. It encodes CASSFEGARTGNTIYF.

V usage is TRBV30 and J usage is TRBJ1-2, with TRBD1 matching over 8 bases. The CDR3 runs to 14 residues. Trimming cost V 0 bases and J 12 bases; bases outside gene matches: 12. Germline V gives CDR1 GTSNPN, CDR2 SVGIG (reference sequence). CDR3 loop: CAWSVSGGAPINTF. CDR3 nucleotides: TGTGCCTGGAGTGTATCAGGGGGCGCTCCCATTAACACCTTC.